The sequence of this T cell receptor (beta chain) was determined in a study of blood T cells in healthy people across ages. Study-wide results and caveats: Possibly confounding the expanded clonotype changes was the fact that donor CMV status was unknown.

This clonotype occurred a few times. Its antigen is unidentified. Using a J-beta primer mix together with a sample-barcoded 5' primer, a second PCR was run for roughly 6 to 12 cycles. A template-switch adaptor with 12 random nucleotides tagged each cDNA molecule. TCRdb re-analysed the 5' RACE reads in MiXCR, keeping a single row per CDR3 protein. The profile shows 720,000 or so distinct CDR3 sequences, around 43% of them singletons. Donors ranged from about 6 to 90 years old and were healthy Caucasians in Russia. At least 7 million PBMCs were isolated per sample. This CDR3 is built from 16 residues. The V end was cut by 6 bases, the J end by 6 bases, with 20 bases between.

What was sequenced was blood. This TCR derives from a man older than 75 in good health. The chain carries TRBV12-3 or TRBV12-4 and TRBJ1-4, with D perhaps TRBD1 (6 bases). The CDR3, as DNA: TGTGCCAGCAGCCCCCCGACAGGTGTGAGGGATGAAAAACTGTTTTTT. Amino acid sequence: CASSPPTGVRDEKLFF.